The T cell receptor beta chain described here comes from a study of blood T cell repertoires in COVID-19 (dated by TCRdb to 2020 to 2021). About the full investigation: Samples from collaborators originated in the United States, Italy and Spain and spanned both the acute and convalescent phases of COVID-19. The prospective study material was composed of cDNA or gDNA derived from T cells, B-cell-depleted T cells, or PBMCs. Subjects who had been exposed to COVID-19, were actively infected with it, or had recovered from it provided the deeply sampled blood TCRbeta repertoires that made up the dataset. The repertoires were made available in a free public database intended to serve as a resource for research on the immune response to SARS-CoV-2. Samples were obtained from the ongoing ImmuneRACE study (first 160 participants) and from 1,254 subjects provided by 6 global collaborators. Nearly every sample came with metadata listing a de-identified subject ID, COVID-19 status, age in years and sex. HLA class I and class II types, where available, came from metadata supplied by the sample provider rather than from assay-based typing.

The CDR3 runs 14 amino acids, cysteine and phenylalanine included. The entry retains the CDR3 DNA only, 42 bases that are in frame from base 1. V is clipped by 6 bases and J by 2 bases, and the sequence between their germline boundaries is 14 bases long. Taken from the germline V gene, the CDR1 and CDR2 loops are SQVTM and ANQGSEA. Of note for this clone: There is no known antigen for this receptor. No quality values exist for individual bases; no much larger clone is one base distant.

Overall study results and their limits: The amount of clinical and demographic metadata varied by source and participant and was provided uncurated.

The immunoSEQ Assay, a bias-controlled multiplex PCR, was used to amplify TCRbeta CDR3 regions from genomic DNA. Per the original workflow: Nucleated cell counts per sample were estimated from amplification of reference gene primers within the assay. To quantify the absolute abundance of each unique TCRbeta CDR3 rearrangement, sequence reads were collapsed and filtered. Productive Simpson clonality was computed per sample as the square root of Simpson's diversity index over productive rearrangements. TCRdb took this table from immuneACCESS and kept in-frame rearrangements with V and J called. Such tables lack part of the clones; where checked against another copy, unresolved V genes explain under half of the gap, and the rest is unexplained. The DNA gave D and trimming, while V, J and clone size come from that table. The sample includes approximately 180,000 clones, with over 75% observed a single time. The top ten clonotypes cover 2.5% to 3.5% of the sample.

Each collaborating institution followed its own protocols to collect whole blood in K2EDTA tubes. Collaborator samples were shipped for TCRbeta analysis as frozen whole blood, isolated PBMCs, or DNA extracted from either sample type. The specimen was peripheral blood. This clonotype originated in a man aged 55 to 69 with acute or convalescent COVID-19. The rearranged segments are TRBV29-1 and TRBJ1-5, and possibly TRBD1, on 6 matching bases. The CDR3: CSVATGTGNQPQHF. The bases are TGCAGCGTCGCGACAGGTACGGGCAATCAGCCCCAGCATTTT.